These T cell receptor beta chains were read from a single sample in a study of blood T cell repertoires in COVID-19. This table comes from immunoSEQ multiplex PCR, and its TCRdb copy is limited to in-frame clones, with some not included. The data hold some 260,000 clones, with about nine tenths observed a single time. The sequenced sample consisted of PBMCs or T cells enriched from blood (not recorded which). Source of these receptors: a woman in her thirties with acute COVID-19. CDR3s include the opening cysteine and the closing phenylalanine or tryptophan. The D gene is left open where the match is weak. Size tells how often a clone was seen (once, few, many) or the class of an expanded clone, and some rows leave it out.

abundance	j_gene	v_gene	len	d_gene	CDR3nt	CDR3aa
NA	TRBJ1-6	TRBV11-2	14	TRBD1	TGTGCCAGCAGCAACAGGGGGCGGGTTTCACCCCTCCACTTT	CASSNRGRVSPLHF
NA	TRBJ2-1	TRBV21-1	11	NA	TGTGCCAGCAGCAGAGATGGTAAGCAGTTCTTC	CASSRDGKQFF
NA	TRBJ1-3	TRBV6-5	15	NA	TGTGCCAGCAGTTACTCGATCCAGGCTGGAAACACCATATATTTT	CASSYSIQAGNTIYF
NA	TRBJ1-6	TRBV28	13	NA	TGTGCCAGCGTTCAGGGATATAATTCACCCCTCCACTTT	CASVQGYNSPLHF
few	TRBJ1-6	TRBV15	15	NA	TGTGCCACCAGCAGAGATGTCCAGGGGCATTCACCCCTCCACTTT	CATSRDVQGHSPLHF
few	TRBJ2-1	TRBV5-1	16	TRBD2	TGCGCCAGCAGCCTGCAAAGCGGGGGCTCCTACAATGAGCAGTTCTTC	CASSLQSGGSYNEQFF
NA	TRBJ2-3	TRBV5-4	15	TRBD1	TGTGCCAGCAGCTTGTCGGCAGGGGGCTCAGATACGCAGTATTTT	CASSLSAGGSDTQYF
once	TRBJ2-1	TRBV11-3	17	TRBD2	TGTGCCAGCAGCTCTGCCCGGGAATCTAGCGGGAGAAATGAGCAGTTCTTC	CASSSARESSGRNEQFF
NA	TRBJ1-3	TRBV19	14	NA	TGTGCCAGTAACCCGGCGGGGGTAGGAAACACCATATATTTT	CASNPAGVGNTIYF
NA	TRBJ1-1	TRBV6-5	16	TRBD1	TGTGCCAGCAGTTACGGAGGGGGCAGGGGAAACACTGAAGCTTTCTTT	CASSYGGGRGNTEAFF
NA	TRBJ1-6	TRBV11-2	15	TRBD1	TGTGCCAGCAGCTTAGAGGGGACAGATAATTCACCCCTCCACTTT	CASSLEGTDNSPLHF
NA	TRBJ2-7	TRBV5-6	12	NA	TGTGCCAGCAGCTTGGCCCAATCCGAGCAGTACTTC	CASSLAQSEQYF
NA	TRBJ1-6	TRBV2	15	NA	TGTGCCAGCAGTGAAGGTCAGGCCATTAATTCACCCCTCCACTTT	CASSEGQAINSPLHF
NA	TRBJ2-1	TRBV10-3	15	TRBD2	TGTGCCATCAGAGGACTAGCGGGAGTTCGGGGTGAGCAGTTCTTC	CAIRGLAGVRGEQFF
NA	TRBJ2-3	TRBV2	15	NA	TGTGCCAGCAGACCCGGGACTCCAAGCACAGATACGCAGTATTTT	CASRPGTPSTDTQYF
NA	TRBJ2-7	TRBV27	15	TRBD2	TGTGCCAGCATGGTGGGACTAGCGGGTTACTACGAGCAGTACTTC	CASMVGLAGYYEQYF